The 30 T cell receptor beta chains below all came from one sample that was sequenced in a study of T cell responses to AZD1222 COVID-19 vaccine. Some clones are missing from TCRdb's copy, which holds only in-frame ones; the method was immunoSEQ multiplex PCR. The table has about 130,000 clones, over 90% seen once. This specimen was peripheral blood, taken on day 0 of AZD1222 vaccination. The receptor set was obtained from an adult in good health.

The rearrangement uses TRBV15 and TRBJ2-7; D might be TRBD1 (6 bases). CDR3 length: 15 residues. V lost 0 bases and J 3 bases, leaving 12 bases between the germline ends. Looked up from germline, CDR1 is LNHNV and CDR2 is YYDKDF (reference sequence). This CDR3 is CATSRDQLDSYEQYF. DNA for the CDR3: TGTGCCACCAGCAGAGACCAACTGGACAGCTACGAGCAGTACTTC.

The chain uses TRBV10-3 and TRBJ1-3; 9 bases match TRBD1. The trim removed 5 bases at V and 2 bases at J, leaving 10 bases unmatched. The germline V gene encodes CDR1 ENHRY and CDR2 SYGVKD. The CDR3 sequence is 17 residues long. In DNA, the CDR3 is TGTGCCATCAGTTCCCGGGACAGGGATAGACCTGGAAACACCATATATTTT. This encodes CAISSRDRDRPGNTIYF.

The chain joins TRBV30 to TRBJ1-2; TRBD1 might be the D (5 bases). V gave up 5 bases and J gave up 6 bases, with 13 bases separating them. CDR1 and CDR2 from the germline V gene are GTSNPN and SVGIG (reference sequence). The CDR3 consists of 12 residues. The CDR3 sequence is CAWGGEGHGYTF. The CDR3 DNA reads TGTGCCTGGGGGGGGGAAGGTCATGGCTACACCTTC.

The V gene is TRBV19, the J gene TRBJ2-7, with 10 bases aligning to TRBD2. CDR3 length: 15 amino acids. V dropped 1 base and J dropped 2; count of bases not matched to a gene: 2. CDR1 and CDR2 from the germline V gene are LNHDA and SQIVND (reference sequence). DNA for the CDR3: TGTGCCAGTAGTATAGGCACTAGCGGGGCCTACGAGCAGTACTTC. Translated, it gives CASSIGTSGAYEQYF.

The chain links TRBV2 to TRBJ1-4; 7 positions agree with TRBD1. Germline V gives CDR1 SNHLY, CDR2 FYNNEI. The J segment lost 6 bases and the V segment lost 5 bases, leaving 6 bases of the junction unmatched. The CDR3 totals 14 residues. For the CDR3, the DNA is TGTGCCAGCAGTACGGGACAGCTAGATGAAAAACTGTTTTTT. It specifies CASSTGQLDEKLFF.

The chain employs TRBV4-1 and TRBJ2-7, with a weak D call TRBD1 (6 bases). CDR1 and CDR2 from the germline V gene are MGHRA and YSYEKL. The CDR3 spans 15 residues. V was pared by 3 bases and J by 4 bases, with 16 bases between. CDR3 residues: CASSQSSTGWYEQYF. CDR3 nucleotides: TGCGCCAGCAGCCAGTCGAGTACAGGGTGGTACGAGCAGTACTTC.

V gene TRBV12-2 combines with J gene TRBJ2-7. TRBV12-2 is a recognized pseudogene. The length of the CDR3 is 15 residues. CDR3 amino acids: CASRLGIKEPAEQYF. The DNA of the CDR3 is TGTGCAAGTCGCTTAGGGATTAAGGAACCAGCCGAGCAGTACTTC.

The chain carries TRBV10-3 and TRBJ2-2; the match to TRBD1 covers 7 bases. The CDR3 has 16 amino acids. J was trimmed by 4 bases and V by 6 bases; bases with no gene match: 11. The V gene's germline CDR1 is ENHRY and CDR2 SYGVKD. The CDR3 nucleotides are TGTGCCATCAGATCCTCCCGGACAGGCCCCACCGGGGAGCTGTTTTTT. The encoded protein is CAIRSSRTGPTGELFF.

The V call is TRBV19, the J call TRBJ2-3; weak D call: TRBD2 (6 bases). CDR1 is LNHDA and CDR2 is SQIVND in the germline V gene (reference sequence). Trimming took 5 bases from V and 1 from J, leaving 16 bases between them. CDR3 length: 16 amino acids. The CDR3 nucleotides read TGTGCCAGTAGTCGGTCCGGGAGTGGGGGCACAGATACGCAGTATTTT. Its protein product is CASSRSGSGGTDTQYF.

V gene TRBV19 combines with J gene TRBJ1-5; TRBD1 agrees at 8 bases. Trimming at V came to 6 bases and at J to 7 bases, leaving 11 bases not matched to a gene. Germline assignment: CDR1 LNHDA and CDR2 SQIVND (reference sequence). The CDR3 is made up of 15 amino acids. The CDR3 loop is CASRRSRTGFQPQHF. CDR3 DNA sequence: TGTGCCAGTAGGCGGAGTCGGACAGGGTTCCAGCCCCAGCATTTT.

J is TRBJ1-5 and V is TRBV10-2, with D unclear. Germline V gene sequence: CDR1 WSHSY, CDR2 SAAADI. Trimming removed 0 bases from V and 7 bases from J, with 10 bases in between. CDR3 length equals 14 residues. The CDR3 here is CASSESGVNQPQHF. In DNA, the CDR3 is TGCGCCAGCAGTGAGTCCGGGGTAAACCAGCCCCAGCATTTT.

The chain carries TRBV9 and TRBJ1-2; D may be TRBD1 (5 bases). The germline gives CDR1 SGDLS, CDR2 YYNGEE. Trimming left V 4 bases short and J 8 bases short, with 18 bases between. The CDR3 length is 14 residues. The CDR3 spells CASSPKLQGHGYTF. DNA for the CDR3: TGTGCCAGCAGCCCGAAACTCCAGGGCCACGGCTACACCTTC.

This chain's CDR3 is CASKVSRNTGELFF. The CDR3 nucleotides read TGTGCCAGCAAGGTGTCACGAAACACCGGGGAGCTGTTTTTT. The rearrangement links TRBV6-4 to TRBJ2-2; D not certain. CDR1 and CDR2 from the germline V gene are MRHNA and SNTAGT. This CDR3 has 14 residues. V shed 7 bases and J shed 2 bases, with 11 bases lying between them.

This chain uses TRBV5-1 with TRBJ2-7; the match to TRBD1 covers 8 bases. The V and J ends lost 4 bases and 1 base, in that order; junction bases with no gene match: 7. This CDR3 has 15 amino acids. Germline V lookup: CDR1 SGHRS, CDR2 YFSETQ. The CDR3 here is CASSASGTGSYEQYF. CDR3 DNA sequence: TGCGCCAGCAGCGCGTCCGGGACAGGTTCCTACGAGCAGTACTTC.

The rearrangement joins TRBV28 to TRBJ1-1, with a tentative D call TRBD1 (5 bases). The CDR3 runs 13 residues. Germline CDR1 and CDR2: MDHEN and SYDVKM. V lost 4 bases and J 4 bases, leaving 10 bases between the germline ends. CDR3 in DNA: TGTGCCAGCAGTTGGCAGGGCGGCACTGAAGCTTTCTTT. Translating gives CASSWQGGTEAFF.

The chain has TRBV24-1 and TRBJ2-1; 12 nucleotides agree with TRBD2. V was clipped by 10 bases and J by 3 bases; unmatched bases: 0. Germline V gene lookup returns CDR1 KGHDR and CDR2 SFDVKD. This CDR3 has 13 amino acids. CDR3 protein: CATGLAGYNEQFF. As DNA, the CDR3 is TGTGCCACGGGACTAGCGGGCTACAATGAGCAGTTCTTC.

This clone showed up just once. The V and J genes are TRBV19 and TRBJ1-2; D is perhaps TRBD1 (5 bases). Trimming shortened V by 4 bases and J by 9 bases, and 18 bases separated the two germline ends. The CDR3 sequence is 14 residues long. The germline CDR1 and CDR2 sequences are LNHDA and SQIVND (reference sequence). CDR3: CASSKQQDNTRYTF. For the CDR3, the DNA is TGTGCCAGTAGTAAACAGCAGGACAACACGCGCTACACCTTC.

The chain joins TRBV19 to TRBJ2-5; D possibly uses TRBD1 or TRBD2 (7 bases each). The ends were cut back, 5 bases at V and 5 bases at J, with 15 bases in the middle. CDR1 and CDR2 from the germline V gene are LNHDA and SQIVND (reference sequence). This CDR3 spans 14 amino acids. In DNA, the CDR3 is TGTGCCAGTAGTGAGCAGGGGGGGCGGGAGACCCAGTACTTC. Protein sequence: CASSEQGGRETQYF.

V is TRBV28 and J is TRBJ2-7, with a tentative D call TRBD2 (5 bases). In germline, CDR1 is MDHEN, CDR2 SYDVKM. This CDR3 has 15 amino acids. V was clipped by 4 bases and J by 0 bases, with 13 bases between them. The CDR3 nucleotides read TGTGCCAGCAGTTCAGACTCCGGGATCTCCTACGAGCAGTACTTC. This codes for CASSSDSGISYEQYF.

The chain has TRBV11-2 and TRBJ2-7; D is uncertain. In germline, CDR1 is SGHAT, CDR2 FQNNGV. V dropped 0 bases and J dropped 2 bases, with 8 bases sitting between them. The CDR3 is made up of 14 amino acids. The CDR3 is CASSLDFLAYEQYF. The CDR3 bases are TGTGCCAGCAGCTTAGATTTCTTAGCCTACGAGCAGTACTTC.

This chain links TRBV5-1 with TRBJ1-2; weak D call: TRBD1 (6 bases). The CDR3 is made up of 12 amino acids. Germline CDR1 is SGHRS and CDR2 is YFSETQ. V lost 5 bases to trimming and J lost 6 bases, with 11 bases between them. In DNA, the CDR3 is TGCGCCAGCAGACAGGGCTTGGATGGCTACACCTTC. It is translated as CASRQGLDGYTF.

The V gene is TRBV19, the J gene TRBJ1-1; 7 nucleotides align to TRBD1. CDR3 length: 16 amino acids. V lost 0 bases to trimming and J lost 1 base; unmatched junction nucleotides: 5. Germline V gives CDR1 LNHDA, CDR2 SQIVND (reference sequence). The CDR3 DNA reads TGTGCCAGTAGTATAGAAAAGGGACAGAGGAACACTGAAGCTTTCTTT. This sequence encodes CASSIEKGQRNTEAFF.

The V call is TRBV3-1 (or the pseudogene TRBV3-2), the J call TRBJ2-3; TRBD1 agrees at 7 bases. The CDR3 totals 15 residues. CDR1 and CDR2 from the germline V gene are LGHDT and YNNKEL (reference sequence). V shed 0 bases, J shed 0 bases, and the junction held 0 bases outside the gene matches. The CDR3 DNA reads as TGTGCCAGCAGCCAAGAGACAGGGAGCACAGATACGCAGTATTTT. Translation: CASSQETGSTDTQYF.

The chain is built from TRBV6-2 or TRBV6-3 and TRBJ2-1; D gene unclear. Trimming cost V 0 bases and J 3 bases, with 6 bases left between them. CDR3 length: 14 residues. Per the germline V gene, CDR1 is MNHEY and CDR2 is SVGEGT. The CDR3: CASSYSPVYNEQFF. CDR3 sequence (DNA): TGTGCCAGCAGTTACTCGCCCGTCTACAATGAGCAGTTCTTC.

This clone was observed a handful of times. The chain carries TRBV7-9 and TRBJ2-7, with D perhaps assigned TRBD1 or TRBD2 (5 bases each). V lost 3 bases to trimming and J lost 2 bases, with 14 bases between them. The germline CDR1 and CDR2 sequences are SEHNR and FQNEAQ (reference sequence). CDR3 length: 15 amino acids. This chain's CDR3 is CASSFGTDPTYEQYF. CDR3 in DNA: TGTGCCAGCAGCTTTGGGACGGACCCTACCTACGAGCAGTACTTC.

The chain couples TRBV12-5 to TRBJ2-1, with 9 nucleotides matching TRBD2. The trim removed 1 base at V and 4 bases at J, leaving 2 bases unmatched. The length of the CDR3 is 15 residues. CDR1 is LGHNT and CDR2 is FRNRAP in the germline V gene. The CDR3 reads CASGLGGRGYNEQFF. The CDR3 DNA is TGTGCTAGTGGTTTGGGCGGGAGGGGGTACAATGAGCAGTTCTTC.

The chain has TRBV10-3 and TRBJ2-7, with 11 bases matching TRBD2. This CDR3 contains 14 residues. Germline V gene data show CDR1 as ENHRY and CDR2 as SYGVKD. V lost 5 bases, J lost 2 bases, and 2 bases stayed unmatched. The CDR3: CAISRLAGTYEQYF. CDR3 bases: TGTGCCATCAGTCGACTAGCGGGGACCTACGAGCAGTACTTC.

This chain uses TRBV4-2 with TRBJ2-7; the D is unclear. With 4 bases removed from V and 0 bases from J, the gap between germline ends came to 13 bases. CDR1 and CDR2 from the germline V gene are LGHNA and YNFKEQ. This CDR3 has 15 residues. CDR3 DNA sequence: TGTGCCAGCAGCCGTCAGAGCGAGAGCTCCTACGAGCAGTACTTC. This codes for CASSRQSESSYEQYF.

V and J are TRBV18 and TRBJ1-5; TRBD1 aligns across 9 bases. The germline gives CDR1 KGHSH, CDR2 LQKENI. The V segment lost 8 bases and the J segment 4 bases; nucleotides outside the gene matches: 9. The CDR3 has 15 amino acids. The CDR3 spells CASTVGQGNNQPQHF. Written as DNA, the CDR3 is TGTGCCAGCACAGTGGGACAGGGAAATAATCAGCCCCAGCATTTT.

The rearrangement links TRBV6-6 to TRBJ1-1; 11 positions match TRBD1. The CDR3 is 14 amino acids. Germline CDR1 reads MNHNY; CDR2 reads SVGAGI (reference sequence). Trimming cost V 4 bases and J 4 bases; bases outside gene matches: 2. CDR3 DNA: TGTGCCAGCAGTTCTGGGACAGGGGGCACTGAAGCTTTCTTT. This translates into CASSSGTGGTEAFF.